This TCR beta chain was obtained from a study of technical replicates of blood from a handful of donors. CDR1 SGDLS and CDR2 YYNGEE come from the germline V gene. Germline trimming cut 5 bases from V and 6 bases from J; bases unmatched to any gene: 8. The CDR3 totals 13 residues. This clone was counted a single time. TCRdb's copy holds only in-frame clones and misses some; the assay was immunoSEQ multiplex PCR. Found here are about 84,000 clones, roughly 93% of them singletons; the top ten hold about 0.26%. The chain recombines TRBV9 with TRBJ2-7, with 7 bases that match TRBD1. Sequenced input: T cells isolated from PBMCs. The TCR comes from a human donor in good health. CDR3 in amino acids: CASSAQGVGEQYF. The CDR3 DNA is TGTGCCAGCAGTGCTCAGGGGGTGGGCGAGCAGTACTTC.